This is a list of T cell receptor beta chains from one sample in a study of neurological immune-mediated disorders. One entry per CDR3 protein, called by TCRdb with MiXCR from the 5' RACE reads. The data contain tens of thousands of distinct CDR3 sequences, about 2.5% of them singletons. Material for sequencing was PBMCs. These receptors came from a man in his fifties with multiple sclerosis. The CDR3 runs from the conserved cysteine through the conserved F or W. The D gene is left open where the match is weak. Clone size appears in some rows only: once, few, many, or a class for an expanded clone.

>many|.|TRBJ1-3|TRBV5-1
TGCGCCAGCAGCTTGGAGGACAGCCCAACGGCCGGAAACACCATATATTTT
CASSLEDSPTAGNTIYF
>many|.|TRBJ2-1|TRBV3-1
TGTGCCAGCAGCCAAGATTTTCGCTACAATGAGCAGTTCTTC
CASSQDFRYNEQFF
>many|.|TRBJ1-2|TRBV7-2
TGTGCCAGCAGCCTCGGGACCTGGGGTGGCTACACCTTC
CASSLGTWGGYTF
>many|.|TRBJ1-2|TRBV6-6
TGTGCCAGCAGTTTGACGTATGGCTACACCTTC
CASSLTYGYTF
>many|.|TRBJ2-6|TRBV29-1
TGCAGCGCTGGGGACTTTTTCTCTGGGGCCAACGTCCTGACTTTC
CSAGDFFSGANVLTF
>many|TRBD1|TRBJ1-6|TRBV5-1
TGCGCCAGCAGCTTGGCCGGGGGACAGGGGGATTCACCCCTCCACTTT
CASSLAGGQGDSPLHF
>many|.|TRBJ2-1|TRBV10-3
TGTGCCATCAGACCGACTAGCTCCTACAATGAGCAGTTCTTC
CAIRPTSSYNEQFF
>many|.|TRBJ2-1|TRBV7-9
TGTGCCAGCAGCTTGTCACCCCCACGCAATGAGCAGTTCTTC
CASSLSPPRNEQFF
>many|TRBD1|TRBJ2-2|TRBV5-1
TGCGCCAGCAGCTCCGGACAGGGGGATGTCTCCGGGGAGCTGTTTTTT
CASSSGQGDVSGELFF
>many|.|TRBJ2-3|TRBV12-3/TRBV12-4
TGTGCCAGCAGTCCCGACAGTTTGAAACTGTATTTT
CASSPDSLKLYF
>many|.|TRBJ1-5|TRBV6-2/TRBV6-3
TGTGCCAGCAGTCGCCGGGACACTAATCAGCCCCAGCATTTT
CASSRRDTNQPQHF
>many|.|TRBJ1-1|TRBV5-1
TGCGCCAGCAGCTTGGATCCGGGAAGGACTGAAGCTTTCTTT
CASSLDPGRTEAFF
>.|.|TRBJ2-7|TRBV29-1
TGCAGCGTTGGTCTAACATCCTACGAGCAGTACTTC
CSVGLTSYEQYF
>many|.|TRBJ1-1|TRBV7-2
TGTGCCAGCAGTCGACAATCTGACACTGAAGCTTTCTTT
CASSRQSDTEAFF
>many|.|TRBJ2-7|TRBV12-3/TRBV12-4
TGTGCCAGCAGTTTTGGGACGAACTACGAGCAGTACTTC
CASSFGTNYEQYF
>few|TRBD1|TRBJ1-5|TRBV6-2/TRBV6-3
TGTGCCAGCAGTCCGACAGGGGGCTGGAATCAGCCCCAGAATTTT
CASSPTGGWNQPQNF
>few|.|TRBJ2-3|TRBV2
TGTGCCAGCCAAGAGGGGGATACGCAGTATTTT
CASQEGDTQYF
>many|TRBD1|TRBJ1-2|TRBV20-1
TGCAGTGCTAGCGGGACAGGGGTGGGCTACACCTTC
CSASGTGVGYTF
>many|.|TRBJ1-1|TRBV11-2
TGTGCCAGCAGAGGAGGCCAGGAGAAATTCGGCACTGAAGCTTTCTTT
CASRGGQEKFGTEAFF
>many|.|TRBJ2-3|TRBV20-1
TGCAGTGCTAGTCAAGGACTTAGCACAGATACGCAGTATTTT
CSASQGLSTDTQYF
>many|.|TRBJ1-1|TRBV6-5
TGTGCCAGCAGTTCCTCGGGATTCACTGAAGCTTTCTTT
CASSSSGFTEAFF
>many|.|TRBJ2-1|TRBV21-1
TGTGCCAGCAGCAAAGCGGGGGCCCCAAATGAGCAGTTCTTC
CASSKAGAPNEQFF
>many|.|TRBJ2-5|TRBV20-1
TGCAGTGCTAGTCGGGGCACTCTCAAGTACCAAGAGACCCAGTACTTC
CSASRGTLKYQETQYF
>few|.|TRBJ1-1|TRBV4-2
TGTGCCAGCAGCCAAGATCGGGTGGGGACAAACACTGAAGCTTTCTTT
CASSQDRVGTNTEAFF
>many|.|TRBJ2-5|TRBV12-3/TRBV12-4
TGTGCCAGCAGTTTAGCGGCATGGCAAGAGACCCAGTACTTC
CASSLAAWQETQYF
>many|.|TRBJ1-1|TRBV6-2/TRBV6-3
TGTGCCAGCAGCCCCCGGATACTCAGGGGTGGAGGCACTGAAGCTTTCTTT
CASSPRILRGGGTEAFF
>many|TRBD2|TRBJ2-5|TRBV7-2
TGTGCCAGCAGCTTAGTGGGAGGGATTCAAGAGACCCAGTACTTC
CASSLVGGIQETQYF
>many|.|TRBJ2-2|TRBV5-1
TGCGCCAGCAGGGCCGGGGCAAACACCGGGGAGCTGTTTTTT
CASRAGANTGELFF
>medium-sized|.|TRBJ2-1|TRBV7-2
TGTGCCAGCAGCTCCTATAGCAGGGAGCAGTTCTTC
CASSSYSREQFF